Listed below are T cell receptor beta chains from one sample, sequenced in a study of Graves' ophthalmopathy and Graves' hyperthyroidism. One entry per CDR3 protein results from TCRdb running MiXCR on the multiplex PCR reads. The top ten clones hold under 3.5% of a sample with 400,000 to 450,000 distinct CDR3 sequences, under 25% of them seen once. Sequencing input: peripheral blood. These TCRs come from a woman between 18 and 29 years old with stable Graves' hyperthyroidism. CDR3s include the opening cysteine and the closing phenylalanine or tryptophan.

v_call: TRBV19
j_call: TRBJ2-4
cdr3_aa: CASSISAGVDIQYF

v_call: TRBV20-1
j_call: TRBJ1-5
cdr3_aa: CSARDLDRVNNQPQHF

v_call: TRBV28
j_call: TRBJ2-5
cdr3_aa: CASSLTGSRETQYF

v_call: TRBV7-9
j_call: TRBJ2-4
cdr3_aa: CASSLRGGHDKNIQYF

v_call: TRBV5-1
j_call: TRBJ1-2
cdr3_aa: CASSWRNPLGPGYGYTF

v_call: TRBV24-1
j_call: TRBJ1-1
cdr3_aa: CATSATPIDGGAFF

v_call: TRBV20-1
j_call: TRBJ1-6
cdr3_aa: CSARPTESSYNSPLHF

v_call: TRBV6-2/TRBV6-3
j_call: TRBJ2-7
cdr3_aa: CASRRSGTGNHEQYF

v_call: TRBV20-1
j_call: TRBJ2-2
cdr3_aa: CSAEQGLNTGELFF

v_call: TRBV6-1
j_call: TRBJ1-2
cdr3_aa: CASFHGGLGGYTF

v_call: TRBV14
j_call: TRBJ2-7
cdr3_aa: CASSPPWSYEQYF

v_call: TRBV6-1
j_call: TRBJ1-2
cdr3_aa: CASSEADGDNYGYTF

v_call: TRBV12-3/TRBV12-4
j_call: TRBJ1-1
cdr3_aa: CASSPLGAFNTEAFF

v_call: TRBV15
j_call: TRBJ1-1
cdr3_aa: CATSSSGQGNEAFF

v_call: TRBV12-5
j_call: TRBJ1-5
cdr3_aa: CASGLEDSNQPQHF

v_call: TRBV9
j_call: TRBJ2-2
cdr3_aa: CASSVRITGELFF

v_call: TRBV18
j_call: TRBJ1-5
cdr3_aa: CASSPGGEQPQHF

v_call: TRBV28
j_call: TRBJ2-7
cdr3_aa: CASKPWGLAGPASYEQYF

v_call: TRBV7-2
j_call: TRBJ1-2
cdr3_aa: CASSPRFGYGYTF

v_call: TRBV19
j_call: TRBJ2-5
cdr3_aa: CASSIGTSVQRETQYF

v_call: TRBV30
j_call: TRBJ1-1
cdr3_aa: CASRTGAEAFF

v_call: TRBV6-5
j_call: TRBJ2-5
cdr3_aa: CASSYTSGSQETQYF

v_call: TRBV6-1
j_call: TRBJ2-5
cdr3_aa: CASRADRGQETQYF

v_call: TRBV12-3/TRBV12-4
j_call: TRBJ2-5
cdr3_aa: CASSYPTYRDQETQYF

v_call: TRBV12-3/TRBV12-4
j_call: TRBJ2-1
cdr3_aa: CASKDRLLRGLAARQFF

v_call: TRBV5-5
j_call: TRBJ2-2
cdr3_aa: CASILTGTNTGELFF

v_call: TRBV6-1
j_call: TRBJ1-1
cdr3_aa: CASQRGAGTEAFF

v_call: TRBV20-1
j_call: TRBJ1-5
cdr3_aa: CSAIKDGGTYSNQPQHF

v_call: TRBV12-3/TRBV12-4
j_call: TRBJ2-2
cdr3_aa: CAIQTGSGELFF

v_call: TRBV2
j_call: TRBJ2-7
cdr3_aa: CASSEDTYEQYF

v_call: TRBV7-2
j_call: TRBJ2-5
cdr3_aa: CASSIRAIQETQYF

v_call: TRBV3-1
j_call: TRBJ2-7
cdr3_aa: CASSQEAGRSYEQYF

v_call: TRBV7-3
j_call: TRBJ2-5
cdr3_aa: CASSLQAQETQYF

v_call: TRBV6-1
j_call: TRBJ1-3
cdr3_aa: CASSEAGSFGQGRNTIYF

v_call: TRBV20-1
j_call: TRBJ2-7
cdr3_aa: CSANRDRGSYEQYF

v_call: TRBV2
j_call: TRBJ1-1
cdr3_aa: CASSAGQPNTEAFF

v_call: TRBV5-1
j_call: TRBJ1-1
cdr3_aa: CASSLGVWGQDTEAFF

v_call: TRBV4-1
j_call: TRBJ2-2
cdr3_aa: CASSWGNTGELFF

v_call: TRBV20-1
j_call: TRBJ2-5
cdr3_aa: CSAREGSKQETQYF

v_call: TRBV29-1
j_call: TRBJ2-7
cdr3_aa: CSVGTGRYEQYF